This T cell receptor beta chain was profiled in a study of Ad26.COV2.S vaccination and SARS-CoV-2 variants. Generated by immunoSEQ multiplex PCR, the TCRdb table keeps only in-frame clones and is missing some. Among roughly 500,000 clones listed, nearly 90% were seen once. In germline, CDR1 is SQVTM, CDR2 ANQGSEA. The V end lost 5 bases, the J end lost 3 bases, and 19 bases lay between the germline ends. There are 15 residues in the CDR3. Treatment of the sample: approximately 18 received Ad26.COV2.S at low or high dose, single or two shots; roughly five received placebo; per-sample allocation not given. Day 63 after the first injection of vaccine or placebo was the sampling time.

The V gene is TRBV29-1, the J gene TRBJ1-2, with D tentatively TRBD1 (6 bases). The sample in question was peripheral blood, obtained in a trial of Ad26.COV2.S vaccine versus placebo. This clonotype originated in a person aged 18 to 65 who received the Ad26.COV2.S COVID-19 vaccine or a placebo. The CDR3 DNA is TGCAGCGTTATCCAGGACAGTGAGTCGGACTATGGCTACACCTTC. It yields the protein CSVIQDSESDYGYTF. Complete variable domain (other parts from reference TRBV29-1 and TRBJ1-2): SAVISQKPSRDICQRGTSLTIQCQVDSQVTMMFWYRQQPGQSLTLIATANQGSEATYESGFVIDKFPISRPNLTFSTLTVSNMSPEDSSIYLCSVIQDSESDYGYTFGSGTRLTVV.